This T cell receptor beta chain was recovered during a study of technical replicates of blood from several donors. The assay was immunoSEQ multiplex PCR, and TCRdb's table has in-frame clones only and misses some. The data show 65,000 to 75,000 clones, with around 86% seen just once and more than 5% held by the top ten. Source material: PBMCs. The TCR was taken from a human donor in good health. Some clones in this sample may be carry-over from other donors' samples.

CDR3 sequence (DNA): TGCGCCAGCAGCCGTAGCGGTACAGATACGCAGTATTTT. As protein: CASSRSGTDTQYF. This chain connects TRBV4-3 to TRBJ2-3, with D maybe TRBD2 (6 bases). The V end was cut by 4 bases, the J end by 3 bases, with 8 bases between. The CDR3 extends over 13 amino acids. CDR1 and CDR2 (germline): LGHNA, YSLEER.